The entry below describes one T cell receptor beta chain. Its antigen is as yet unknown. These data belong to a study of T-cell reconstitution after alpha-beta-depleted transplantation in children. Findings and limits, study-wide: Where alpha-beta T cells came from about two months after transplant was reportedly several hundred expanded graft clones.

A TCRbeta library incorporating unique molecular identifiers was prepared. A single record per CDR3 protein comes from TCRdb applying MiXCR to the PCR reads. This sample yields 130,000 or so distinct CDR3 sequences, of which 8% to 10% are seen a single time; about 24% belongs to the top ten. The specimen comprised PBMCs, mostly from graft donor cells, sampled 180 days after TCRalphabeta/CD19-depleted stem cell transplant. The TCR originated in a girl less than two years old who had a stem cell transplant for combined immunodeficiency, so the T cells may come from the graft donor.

The CDR3 DNA follows: TGTGCCAGCAGTACAGGGTTGGCTAATGAAGCTTTCTTT. Translated: CASSTGLANEAFF. This chain links TRBV12-3 or TRBV12-4 with TRBJ1-1; TRBD1 is a possible D gene (6 bases). The CDR3 is 13 residues long. V lost 5 bases to trimming and J lost 7 bases, with 14 bases between them.